This T cell receptor (beta chain) was recovered during a study of OX40 agonist ivuxolimab in advanced cancers. Findings and limits, study-wide: Clonal expansion was seen in CD4+ and CD8+ blood T cells by week 6 at 0.1 to 3.0 mg/kg.

The protocol was immunoSEQ multiplex PCR, while the TCRdb copy is restricted to in-frame clones and leaves out a portion. Of roughly 68,000 clones listed, roughly 82% are singletons. A word on this clone: The target antigen is unknown.

The CDR3 is made up of 15 amino acids. Trimming shortened V by 1 base and J by 6 bases, and 14 bases separated the two germline ends. Germline values: CDR1 SGHRS, CDR2 YFSETQ. This TCR derives from an adult with an advanced solid tumor such as melanoma, head and neck, liver or kidney cancer. This rearrangement joins TRBV5-1 to TRBJ2-4; possibly TRBD2 for D (5 bases). Source: CD4+ or CD8+ T cells sorted from blood, taken in a trial of the OX40 agonist ivuxolimab. This chain's CDR3 is CASSLRNFEGNIQYF. CDR3 sequence (DNA): TGCGCCAGCAGCTTGCGAAACTTTGAGGGAAACATTCAGTACTTC.